This is a list of T cell receptor beta chains from one sample in a study of T cell responses to AZD1222 COVID-19 vaccine. Measured with immunoSEQ multiplex PCR; TCRdb has only the in-frame clones, and not every one. The sample consists of about 120,000 clones, around 89% of them appearing once. This specimen consisted of peripheral blood, obtained on day 0 of AZD1222 vaccination. The origin of the receptors is an adult in good health. Each CDR3 is given without its conserved first and last residue. The D gene is left open where the match is weak.

. TRBJ2-2 TRBV11-2 13 ASSLDPRVSGELF
. TRBJ2-1 TRBV27 13 ASSFPPGGSNEQF
. TRBJ2-7 TRBV11-1 13 ASSPASGAVYEQY
TRBD1 TRBJ2-3 TRBV7-3 15 ASSLGQGITSTDTQY
TRBD1 TRBJ1-2 TRBV5-1 12 ASSLDRGGYGYT
. TRBJ1-3 TRBV9 15 ASSVEGGFPSGNTIY
TRBD1 TRBJ1-4 TRBV28 14 ASSGQGPSFNEKLF
. TRBJ1-2 TRBV27 13 ASSFDGGVVYGYT
TRBD1 TRBJ1-2 TRBV7-2 12 ASSLPGGFYGYT
. TRBJ1-2 TRBV27 12 ASSGGYLNYGYT
. TRBJ1-6 TRBV27 11 ASTTGVNSPLH
TRBD2 TRBJ2-1 TRBV28 10 ASTSGIREQF
. TRBJ2-2 TRBV2 12 ASGPGAAIGELF
. TRBJ1-5 TRBV7-8 12 ASSLSGIHQPQH
. TRBJ1-1 TRBV9 11 ASSEGPNTEAF
. TRBJ1-5 TRBV19 14 ASSMSWGRSNQPQH
. TRBJ2-7 TRBV21-1 11 ASTGLAGVEQY
TRBD1 TRBJ2-7 TRBV2 13 ASKSGTGTPGEQY
. TRBJ1-4 TRBV7-2 15 ASSLRGPGPPNEKLF
TRBD2 TRBJ2-4 TRBV2 14 ASSDQLAGRKNIQY
. TRBJ2-7 TRBV4-1 12 ASSQSSGPYEQY
TRBD2 TRBJ2-3 TRBV28 16 ASSLWGLAGDSTDTQY
TRBD1 TRBJ2-7 TRBV27 15 ASSPSPGTGVAYEQY
. TRBJ1-6 TRBV19 11 ASSIGGDSPLH
. TRBJ1-4 TRBV5-6 11 ASSLRNREKLF
. TRBJ1-1 TRBV5-1 15 ASSRRDTNLWYTEAF
TRBD1 TRBJ1-1 TRBV6-5 11 ASSRGGPTEAF
. TRBJ2-7 TRBV6-2/TRBV6-3 16 ASSYSRLWGTPFYEQY
. TRBJ2-7 TRBV7-2 13 ASSPGRLSSYEQY
. TRBJ1-2 TRBV14 12 ASSQDQIGYGYT
TRBD2 TRBJ2-7 TRBV6-5 13 ASSQGTSGSHEQY
. TRBJ2-2 TRBV24-1 15 ATSVAPGQLNTGELF
TRBD2 TRBJ2-7 TRBV7-2 12 ASSLGLAPLEQY
. TRBJ2-7 TRBV27 14 ASSHKTQGSTYEQY
. TRBJ2-7 TRBV18 13 ASSPGPEGSYEQY
TRBD1 TRBJ1-4 TRBV7-8 13 ASSPGGGTNEKLF
. TRBJ2-1 TRBV27 12 ASSSSGLYNEQF
. TRBJ1-4 TRBV5-1 14 ASSPLNLGTNEKLF
TRBD1 TRBJ2-7 TRBV11-2 13 ASSPPGTDFRKQY
. TRBJ1-1 TRBV15 12 ATSRETPNTEAF
. TRBJ1-2 TRBV25-1 14 ASSGQTSPVQRGYT
. TRBJ2-3 TRBV9 9 ADHPTDTQY
TRBD2 TRBJ2-5 TRBV20-1 11 SASVAGEGTQY
. TRBJ1-1 TRBV28 12 ASSSQTVQTEAF
. TRBJ1-2 TRBV15 15 ATSRVVGAVANYGYT
. TRBJ1-1 TRBV7-2 13 ASSLAFLLGAEAF
TRBD1 TRBJ2-5 TRBV7-2 13 ASSLPTGVGETQY
. TRBJ2-5 TRBV29-1 14 SVELPQGESQETQY
. TRBJ1-5 TRBV19 14 ASSSGRPNSNQPQH
. TRBJ1-2 TRBV9 10 ASSVGGYGYT
. TRBJ2-7 TRBV29-1 11 SVDGGGPYEQY
TRBD1 TRBJ2-7 TRBV27 11 ASRPGQGNEQY
. TRBJ1-6 TRBV14 14 ASSQDRGRDNSPLH